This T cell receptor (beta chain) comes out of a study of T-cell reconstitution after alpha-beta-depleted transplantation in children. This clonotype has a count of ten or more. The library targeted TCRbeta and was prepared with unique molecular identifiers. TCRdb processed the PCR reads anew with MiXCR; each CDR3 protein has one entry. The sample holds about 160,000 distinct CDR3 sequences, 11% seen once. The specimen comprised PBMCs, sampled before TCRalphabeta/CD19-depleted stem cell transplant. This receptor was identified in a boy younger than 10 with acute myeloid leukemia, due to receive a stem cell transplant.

The CDR3 DNA follows: TGTGCCAGCAGCCCGACTACGGGGTTCGGAAACACCATATATTTT. It is translated as CASSPTTGFGNTIYF. The V gene is TRBV7-2, the J gene TRBJ1-3; D is undetermined. The V gene lost 5 bases and the J gene lost 4 bases, with 15 bases spanning the gap. This CDR3 is 15 amino acids long. Per germline, CDR1 SGHTA and CDR2 FQGNSA.